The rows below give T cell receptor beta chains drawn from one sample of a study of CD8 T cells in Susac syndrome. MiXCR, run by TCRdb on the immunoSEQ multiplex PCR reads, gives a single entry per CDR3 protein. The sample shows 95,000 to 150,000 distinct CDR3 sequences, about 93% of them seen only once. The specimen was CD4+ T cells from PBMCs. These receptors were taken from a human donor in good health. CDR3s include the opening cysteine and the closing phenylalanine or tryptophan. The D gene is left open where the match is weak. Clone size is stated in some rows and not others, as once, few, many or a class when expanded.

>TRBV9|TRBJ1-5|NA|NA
CASSVGRVGVSNQPQHF
TGTGCCAGCAGCGTAGGAAGGGTAGGGGTAAGCAATCAGCCCCAGCATTTT
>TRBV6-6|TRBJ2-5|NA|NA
CASSFLTGLQETQYF
TGTGCCAGCAGTTTCCTGACAGGCCTACAAGAGACCCAGTACTTC
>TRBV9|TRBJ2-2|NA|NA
CASSLNTGLRTGELFF
TGTGCCAGCAGCCTAAACACAGGGTTGAGAACCGGGGAGCTGTTTTTT
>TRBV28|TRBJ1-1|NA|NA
CASSPRSRTEAFF
TGTGCCAGCAGTCCCCGCTCTAGGACTGAAGCTTTCTTT
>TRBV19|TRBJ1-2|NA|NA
CASSIALAGVGYTF
TGTGCCAGTAGTATTGCCCTTGCTGGGGTTGGCTACACCTTC
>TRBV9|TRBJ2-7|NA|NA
CASSPAIRSSYEQYF
TGTGCCAGCAGCCCAGCGATACGGAGCTCCTACGAGCAGTACTTC
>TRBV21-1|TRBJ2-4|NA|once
CASSTCSGLLAKNIQYF
TGTGCCAGCAGCACTTGTAGCGGTCTACTAGCCAAAAACATTCAGTACTTC
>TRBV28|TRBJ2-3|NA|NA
CASSLQTSTQYF
TGTGCCAGCAGTTTACAGACCTCTACGCAGTATTTT
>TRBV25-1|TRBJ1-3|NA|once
CASSPTGISGNTIYF
TGTGCCAGCAGTCCAACAGGCATCTCTGGAAACACCATATATTTT
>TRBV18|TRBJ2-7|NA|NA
CASSPGEPYEQYF
TGTGCCAGCTCACCAGGGGAGCCGTACGAGCAGTACTTC
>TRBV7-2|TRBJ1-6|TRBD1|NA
CASSLVAGRGGNSPLHF
TGTGCCAGCAGCTTAGTCGCGGGCAGGGGGGGAAATTCACCCCTCCACTTT
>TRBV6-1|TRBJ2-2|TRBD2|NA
CASSGGLAGGRPLKNTGELFF
TGTGCCAGCAGTGGAGGACTAGCGGGAGGCCGGCCCCTAAAGAACACCGGGGAGCTGTTTTTT
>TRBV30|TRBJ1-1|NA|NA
CAWRARTEAFF
TGTGCCTGGAGGGCGCGGACTGAAGCTTTCTTT
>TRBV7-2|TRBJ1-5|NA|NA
CASSLDIMKPQHF
TGTGCCAGCAGCTTAGACATAATGAAGCCCCAGCATTTT
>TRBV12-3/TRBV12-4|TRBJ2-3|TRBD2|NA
CASSRDGGADTQYF
TGTGCCAGCAGCAGGGACGGGGGGGCAGATACGCAGTATTTT
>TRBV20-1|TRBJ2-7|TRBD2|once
CSASDPGLATNEQYF
TGCAGTGCTAGCGATCCGGGACTAGCGACTAACGAGCAGTACTTC
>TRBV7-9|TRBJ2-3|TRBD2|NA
CATNRASGSTDTQYF
TGTGCCACAAACCGGGCTAGCGGGAGCACAGATACGCAGTATTTT
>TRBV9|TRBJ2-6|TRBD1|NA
CASSELTGSPGANVLTF
TGTGCCAGCAGCGAACTGACAGGGAGCCCTGGGGCCAACGTCCTGACTTTC
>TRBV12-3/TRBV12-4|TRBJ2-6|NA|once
CASQAGSGANVLTF
TGTGCCAGCCAGGCGGGGTCTGGGGCCAACGTCCTGACTTTC
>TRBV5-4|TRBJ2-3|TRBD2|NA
CASSLSSGSTDTQYF
TGTGCCAGCAGCTTATCTAGCGGGAGCACAGATACGCAGTATTTT
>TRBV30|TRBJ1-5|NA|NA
CAWSFPGIRNQPQHF
TGTGCCTGGAGTTTTCCGGGGATCCGCAATCAGCCCCAGCATTTT
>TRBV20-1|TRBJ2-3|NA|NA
CSATRGTGILTDTQYF
TGCAGTGCTACTCGCGGAACCGGGATACTCACAGATACGCAGTATTTT
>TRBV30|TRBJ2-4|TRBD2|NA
CAWSVDRTSGPFSKNIQYF
TGTGCCTGGAGTGTTGACAGGACTAGCGGTCCTTTCTCCAAAAACATTCAGTACTTC
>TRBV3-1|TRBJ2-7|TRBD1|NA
CASSPRDRATYEQYF
TGTGCCAGCAGCCCCAGGGACAGGGCAACCTACGAGCAGTACTTC
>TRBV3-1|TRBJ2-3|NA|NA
CASRFSDTQYF
TGTGCCAGCAGATTCTCGGATACGCAGTATTTT
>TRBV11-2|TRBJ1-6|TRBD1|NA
CASSHRDRGSYNSPLHF
TGTGCCAGCAGTCACCGGGACAGGGGCTCCTATAATTCACCCCTCCACTTT
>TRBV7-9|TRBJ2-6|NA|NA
CASSSSRGSGANVLTF
TGTGCCAGCAGCTCCTCTAGGGGCTCTGGGGCCAACGTCCTGACTTTC
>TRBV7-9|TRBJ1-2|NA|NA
CASSSWGAGGYTF
TGTGCCAGCAGCTCTTGGGGCGCCGGGGGCTACACCTTC
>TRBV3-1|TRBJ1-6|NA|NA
CASSQQGSNSPLHF
TGTGCCAGCAGCCAACAGGGGAGTAATTCACCCCTCCACTTT
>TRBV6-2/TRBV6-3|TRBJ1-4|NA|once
CASSYAGREKLFF
TGTGCCAGCAGTTACGCAGGACGTGAAAAACTGTTTTTT
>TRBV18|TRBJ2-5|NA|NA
CASQEGQQETQYF
TGTGCCAGCCAGGAGGGACAGCAAGAGACCCAGTACTTC